This paragraph covers one T cell receptor (beta chain) sequence. The antigen remains unidentified. Its ends do not fully match the called genes, so a read error is possible. The lymph nodes were axillary draining lymph nodes from breast cancer patients. TCRdb independently ran MiXCR on the multiplex PCR reads; one entry per CDR3 protein. The sample includes approximately 140,000 distinct CDR3 sequences, less than 35% of them seen just once. This specimen belongs to a study of breast tumors, draining lymph nodes, adjacent tissues. General study points: Tumor repertoires ranked between lymph nodes and nontumor tissue in diversity, with V and J gene preferences.

The CDR3 extends over 15 amino acids. CDR1 is ENHRY, CDR2 SYGVKD, per germline. The TCR sequence derives from a female donor with breast cancer. Some clones in this sample may be carry-over from other donors' samples. The chain recombines TRBV10-3 with TRBJ2-1; 8 bases map to TRBD1. Sample: axillary lymph node tissue. CDR3 in amino acids: CAISAEGGQGEFLKF. The CDR3, as DNA: TGTGCCATCAGTGCGGAAGGAGGACAGGGAGAGTTTCTTAAGTTC.